Sequencing of this T cell receptor beta chain was carried out in a study of T cells after yellow fever vaccination. This clonotype was counted a few times. Its antigen remains unidentified. Study outcomes and limitations: Booster samples showed a return of most primary-vaccination clones (approximately 95% CD4, 88% CD8).

MiXCR was run by TCRdb on the 5' RACE reads, yielding one entry per CDR3 protein. Altogether about 240,000 distinct CDR3 sequences are present, around 7% being singletons, with the ten largest covering over 0.65%. Germline CDR1 is MNHEY and CDR2 is SVGEGT. V trimming: 2 bases; J trimming: 4 bases; junction bases outside the gene matches: 11. CDR3 size: 17 residues. The sequences come from CD4+ T cells sorted from PBMCs, collected 15 days after the yellow fever booster vaccination. This chain uses TRBV6-2 or TRBV6-3 with TRBJ2-1, with 7 nucleotides matching TRBD2. The TCR comes from a man under 40 who received the YFV17D yellow fever vaccine. CDR3 protein: CASSYPFAGERYNEQFF. CDR3 nucleotide sequence: TGTGCCAGCAGTTACCCTTTTGCGGGAGAAAGGTACAATGAGCAGTTCTTC.